Listed below are T cell receptor beta chains from one sample, sequenced in a study of blood T cell repertoires in COVID-19. Repertoires were generated with immunoSEQ multiplex PCR, while TCRdb's copy carries only in-frame clones and drops some. The sample has hundreds of thousands of clones; 85% to 90% are singletons. The specimen was peripheral blood. The receptor source for this set is an older woman with COVID-19, enrolled during active disease. The CDR3 runs from the conserved cysteine through the conserved F or W. D genes are given only for firm matches. Only some rows state a clone size, as once, few, many or a class for expanded clones.

D gene: NA; V gene: TRBV27; clone size: NA; J gene: TRBJ2-7; CDR3 protein: CASRGGAYSIYEQYF; CDR3 DNA: TGTGCCAGCAGGGGTGGGGCCTACTCCATCTACGAGCAGTACTTC
D gene: NA; V gene: TRBV10-3; clone size: NA; J gene: TRBJ1-2; CDR3 protein: CAISEALWSTGGYTF; CDR3 DNA: TGTGCCATCAGTGAGGCTTTATGGTCGACAGGTGGCTACACCTTC
D gene: NA; V gene: TRBV30; clone size: NA; J gene: TRBJ2-7; CDR3 protein: CAWSLGASGRVQYF; CDR3 DNA: TGTGCCTGGAGTTTGGGGGCTAGCGGTAGGGTGCAGTACTTC
D gene: TRBD1; V gene: TRBV5-1; clone size: once; J gene: TRBJ1-2; CDR3 protein: CASSLTGEYGYTF; CDR3 DNA: TGCGCCAGCAGCTTAACAGGGGAGTATGGCTACACCTTC
D gene: TRBD2; V gene: TRBV5-4; clone size: NA; J gene: TRBJ2-2; CDR3 protein: CASSLGSSGNTGELFF; CDR3 DNA: TGTGCCAGCAGCTTGGGGTCTAGCGGAAACACCGGGGAGCTGTTTTTT
D gene: NA; V gene: TRBV19; clone size: NA; J gene: TRBJ1-5; CDR3 protein: CASSIISMGGSNQPQHF; CDR3 DNA: TGTGCCAGTAGTATCATTTCTATGGGGGGTAGCAATCAGCCCCAGCATTTT
D gene: NA; V gene: TRBV2; clone size: NA; J gene: TRBJ2-7; CDR3 protein: CASHRGGYEQYF; CDR3 DNA: TGTGCCAGCCACAGGGGGGGCTACGAGCAGTACTTC
D gene: NA; V gene: TRBV2; clone size: once; J gene: TRBJ1-2; CDR3 protein: CASSMDSDYGYTF; CDR3 DNA: TGTGCCAGCAGTATGGACAGCGACTATGGCTACACCTTC
D gene: TRBD2; V gene: TRBV24-1; clone size: NA; J gene: TRBJ2-3; CDR3 protein: CATSTSGVGDTQYF; CDR3 DNA: TGTGCCACCAGTACTAGCGGGGTCGGCGATACGCAGTATTTT
D gene: NA; V gene: TRBV28; clone size: NA; J gene: TRBJ1-2; CDR3 protein: CASSPPVEGDRGYTF; CDR3 DNA: TGTGCCAGCAGTCCCCCCGTTGAGGGCGACCGCGGCTACACCTTC
D gene: NA; V gene: TRBV2; clone size: NA; J gene: TRBJ1-5; CDR3 protein: CASSESYNQPQHF; CDR3 DNA: TGTGCCAGCAGTGAATCCTACAATCAGCCCCAGCATTTT
D gene: TRBD1; V gene: TRBV7-9; clone size: few; J gene: TRBJ1-2; CDR3 protein: CASSFDRVGGYTF; CDR3 DNA: TGTGCCAGCAGCTTCGACAGGGTCGGGGGCTACACCTTC
D gene: NA; V gene: TRBV28; clone size: once; J gene: TRBJ1-6; CDR3 protein: CASSLPPGERISNSPLHF; CDR3 DNA: TGTGCCAGCAGTTTACCCCCTGGAGAAAGGATATCTAATTCACCCCTCCACTTT
D gene: NA; V gene: TRBV19; clone size: NA; J gene: TRBJ1-1; CDR3 protein: CASSGRFTEAFF; CDR3 DNA: TGTGCCAGTAGTGGCCGCTTCACTGAAGCTTTCTTT
D gene: NA; V gene: TRBV7-2; clone size: NA; J gene: TRBJ2-1; CDR3 protein: CASSLALGRNNEQFF; CDR3 DNA: TGTGCCAGCAGCTTAGCGCTTGGCAGGAACAATGAGCAGTTCTTC
D gene: NA; V gene: TRBV19; clone size: NA; J gene: TRBJ1-2; CDR3 protein: CASSNTGGSGYGYTF; CDR3 DNA: TGTGCCAGTAGTAACACGGGGGGATCTGGCTATGGCTACACCTTC
D gene: NA; V gene: TRBV7-6; clone size: NA; J gene: TRBJ1-6; CDR3 protein: CASSLVPPGAFDSPLHF; CDR3 DNA: TGTGCCAGCAGCTTAGTCCCACCAGGGGCATTCGATTCACCCCTCCACTTT
D gene: NA; V gene: TRBV6-6; clone size: once; J gene: TRBJ2-7; CDR3 protein: CASTGIGSYEQYF; CDR3 DNA: TGTGCCAGCACAGGGATCGGGTCCTACGAGCAGTACTTC
D gene: NA; V gene: TRBV7-9; clone size: NA; J gene: TRBJ1-5; CDR3 protein: CASSPGPSNQPQHF; CDR3 DNA: TGTGCCAGCAGCCCTGGGCCTAGCAATCAGCCCCAGCATTTT
D gene: NA; V gene: TRBV28; clone size: NA; J gene: TRBJ1-2; CDR3 protein: CASSAGVGPAYGYTF; CDR3 DNA: TGTGCCAGCAGTGCGGGGGTAGGACCAGCCTATGGCTACACCTTC
D gene: NA; V gene: TRBV9; clone size: NA; J gene: TRBJ2-7; CDR3 protein: CASSVEDFSSYEQYF; CDR3 DNA: TGTGCCAGCAGCGTAGAGGACTTTAGCTCCTACGAGCAGTACTTC
D gene: NA; V gene: TRBV11-2; clone size: NA; J gene: TRBJ2-7; CDR3 protein: CASSLEVSAYEQYF; CDR3 DNA: TGTGCCAGCAGCTTAGAGGTCAGCGCCTACGAGCAGTACTTC
D gene: TRBD1; V gene: TRBV11-2; clone size: NA; J gene: TRBJ2-5; CDR3 protein: CASSLDFTTGGRETQYF; CDR3 DNA: TGTGCCAGCAGCTTAGACTTTACTACAGGGGGCCGGGAGACCCAGTACTTC
D gene: NA; V gene: TRBV7-2; clone size: few; J gene: TRBJ2-2; CDR3 protein: CASNGLLQTGELFF; CDR3 DNA: TGTGCCAGCAACGGACTGCTGCAGACCGGGGAGCTGTTTTTT
D gene: NA; V gene: TRBV5-1; clone size: NA; J gene: TRBJ2-5; CDR3 protein: CASSFGQNQETQYF; CDR3 DNA: TGCGCCAGCAGCTTTGGACAGAACCAAGAGACCCAGTACTTC
D gene: TRBD1; V gene: TRBV27; clone size: NA; J gene: TRBJ2-7; CDR3 protein: CASSRQGGSYEQYF; CDR3 DNA: TGTGCCAGCAGTCGACAGGGGGGGAGCTACGAGCAGTACTTC
D gene: NA; V gene: TRBV6-5; clone size: NA; J gene: TRBJ1-2; CDR3 protein: CASSYNGGYTF; CDR3 DNA: TGTGCCAGCAGTTACAACGGTGGCTACACCTTC
D gene: NA; V gene: TRBV28; clone size: NA; J gene: TRBJ1-2; CDR3 protein: CASNLGTFYGYTF; CDR3 DNA: TGTGCCAGCAACCTCGGGACATTCTATGGCTACACCTTC
D gene: NA; V gene: TRBV9; clone size: NA; J gene: TRBJ2-1; CDR3 protein: CASSPNTGNNEQFF; CDR3 DNA: TGTGCCAGCAGCCCTAATACAGGAAACAATGAGCAGTTCTTC
D gene: NA; V gene: TRBV7-2; clone size: NA; J gene: TRBJ1-1; CDR3 protein: CASSLYTDTEAFF; CDR3 DNA: TGTGCCAGCAGCTTATATACGGACACTGAAGCTTTCTTT
D gene: NA; V gene: TRBV28; clone size: few; J gene: TRBJ1-6; CDR3 protein: CASSPRQAYNSPLHF; CDR3 DNA: TGTGCCAGCTCCCCCCGGCAGGCCTATAATTCACCCCTCCACTTT
D gene: NA; V gene: TRBV18; clone size: NA; J gene: TRBJ2-7; CDR3 protein: CASSRGQSSYEQYF; CDR3 DNA: TGTGCCAGCTCACGCGGACAGTCCTCCTACGAGCAGTACTTC
D gene: NA; V gene: TRBV4-1; clone size: NA; J gene: TRBJ1-5; CDR3 protein: CASSQALNQPQHF; CDR3 DNA: TGCGCCAGCAGCCAAGCGTTGAATCAGCCCCAGCATTTT
D gene: NA; V gene: TRBV7-6; clone size: once; J gene: TRBJ2-1; CDR3 protein: CASSADIYNEQFF; CDR3 DNA: TGTGCCAGCAGCGCGGACATATACAATGAGCAGTTCTTC
D gene: NA; V gene: TRBV30; clone size: once; J gene: TRBJ2-1; CDR3 protein: CAWNRNNEQFF; CDR3 DNA: TGTGCCTGGAACAGAAACAATGAGCAGTTCTTC
D gene: NA; V gene: TRBV2; clone size: NA; J gene: TRBJ1-2; CDR3 protein: CASGGNTRKVGYTF; CDR3 DNA: TGTGCCAGCGGAGGGAACACCCGAAAAGTGGGCTACACCTTC
D gene: NA; V gene: TRBV11-2; clone size: NA; J gene: TRBJ1-4; CDR3 protein: CASSEGRGSEKLFF; CDR3 DNA: TGTGCCAGCAGCGAAGGGCGGGGGTCGGAAAAACTGTTTTTT
D gene: TRBD1; V gene: TRBV6-5; clone size: NA; J gene: TRBJ2-2; CDR3 protein: CASRKTGTGELFF; CDR3 DNA: TGTGCCAGCAGGAAGACAGGGACCGGGGAGCTGTTTTTT
D gene: NA; V gene: TRBV5-4; clone size: NA; J gene: TRBJ2-1; CDR3 protein: CASSLAVGGHEQFF; CDR3 DNA: TGTGCCAGCAGCTTGGCCGTGGGGGGGCATGAGCAGTTCTTC
D gene: NA; V gene: TRBV19; clone size: once; J gene: TRBJ1-5; CDR3 protein: CASSDSINQPQHF; CDR3 DNA: TGTGCCAGTAGTGACAGTATTAATCAGCCCCAGCATTTT
D gene: TRBD2; V gene: TRBV30; clone size: NA; J gene: TRBJ2-5; CDR3 protein: CAWAGTSGQTQYF; CDR3 DNA: TGTGCCTGGGCAGGGACTAGCGGGCAGACCCAGTACTTC
D gene: TRBD1; V gene: TRBV4-1; clone size: NA; J gene: TRBJ1-4; CDR3 protein: CASSHDGTAGNEKLFF; CDR3 DNA: TGCGCCAGCAGCCATGATGGGACAGCTGGTAATGAAAAACTGTTTTTT
D gene: TRBD1; V gene: TRBV5-1; clone size: once; J gene: TRBJ1-4; CDR3 protein: CASRINGQAANEKLFF; CDR3 DNA: TGCGCCAGCCGCATTAATGGACAGGCGGCTAATGAAAAACTGTTTTTT
D gene: TRBD1; V gene: TRBV6-5; clone size: once; J gene: TRBJ1-6; CDR3 protein: CASSYEGQGSPLHF; CDR3 DNA: TGTGCCAGCAGTTACGAGGGACAGGGGTCCCCCCTCCACTTT